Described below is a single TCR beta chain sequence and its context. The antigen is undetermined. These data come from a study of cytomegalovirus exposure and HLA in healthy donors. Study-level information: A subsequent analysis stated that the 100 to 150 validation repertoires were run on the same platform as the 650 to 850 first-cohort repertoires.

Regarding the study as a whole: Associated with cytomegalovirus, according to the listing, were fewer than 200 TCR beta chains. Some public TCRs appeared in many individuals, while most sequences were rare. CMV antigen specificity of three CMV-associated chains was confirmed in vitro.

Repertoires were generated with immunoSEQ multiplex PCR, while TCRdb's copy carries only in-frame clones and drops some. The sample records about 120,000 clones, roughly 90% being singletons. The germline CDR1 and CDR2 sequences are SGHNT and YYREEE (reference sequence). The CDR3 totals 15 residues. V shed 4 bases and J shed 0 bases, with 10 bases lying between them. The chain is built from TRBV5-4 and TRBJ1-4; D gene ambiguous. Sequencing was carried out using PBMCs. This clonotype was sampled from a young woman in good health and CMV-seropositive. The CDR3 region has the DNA TGTGCCAGCAGCCGTGAGGGAGCAACTAATGAAAAACTGTTTTTT. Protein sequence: CASSREGATNEKLFF.